These 11 T cell receptor beta chains share one sample of origin, sequenced in a study of cytomegalovirus exposure and HLA in healthy donors. The primer mix had 60 Vbeta and 13 Jbeta primers. The method was immunoSEQ multiplex PCR; TCRdb's version includes in-frame clones alone and lacks a portion of them. Here the sample spans 90,000 to 130,000 clones, roughly 74% being singletons. The sequencing input was PBMCs. These receptors were collected from a woman in her twenties or thirties in good health and CMV-seronegative.

CDR3 protein: CASRKLVAGLQPQHF. The CDR3 nucleotides are TGTGCCAGCAGGAAGCTTGTGGCAGGTCTTCAGCCCCAGCATTTT. The J gene is TRBJ1-5, the V gene TRBV7-7; D not resolved. This CDR3 has 15 amino acids. Trimming pared 6 bases from V and 6 bases from J, leaving 18 bases between. Germline CDR1 and CDR2: SSHAT and FNYEAQ (reference sequence).

The chain couples TRBV7-9 to TRBJ2-7, with TRBD1 matching 8 bases. CDR3 length: 16 residues. Germline assignment: CDR1 SEHNR and CDR2 FQNEAQ (reference sequence). Trimming cost V 5 bases and J 5 bases; bases outside gene matches: 14. In DNA form, the CDR3 reads TGTGCCAGCAGCCCGCCAACAGGGGGTAAAACGAACGAGCAGTACTTC. Amino acid sequence: CASSPPTGGKTNEQYF.

This chain uses TRBV5-6 with TRBJ2-7, with D hard to call. The germline V and J ends were trimmed by 4 bases and 3 bases, with 11 bases remaining between them. CDR3 length: 13 amino acids. Per the germline V gene, CDR1 is SGHDT and CDR2 is YYEEEE. The DNA of the CDR3 is TGTGCCAGCAGCCCTCAAGAGATCTACGAGCAGTACTTC. It specifies CASSPQEIYEQYF.

This clone came up a few times. The chain recombines TRBV7-2 with TRBJ1-2; D possibly corresponds to TRBD1 (6 bases). The CDR3 extends over 13 amino acids. Looked up from germline, CDR1 is SGHTA and CDR2 is FQGNSA. V was trimmed by 5 bases and J by 2 bases, leaving 9 bases between them. Here the CDR3 DNA reads TGTGCCAGCAGCCGACAGGCCAACTATGGCTACACCTTC. Its protein is CASSRQANYGYTF. Full variable domain (remainder filled in from reference TRBV7-2 and TRBJ1-2): GAGVSQSPSNKVTEKGKDVELRCDPISGHTALYWYRQSLGQGLEFLIYFQGNSAPDKSGLPSDRFSAERTGGSVSTLTIQRTQQEDSAVYLCASSRQANYGYTFGSGTRLTVV.

This clone was seen a handful of times. The gene calls are TRBV28 and TRBJ1-2; the D gene is possibly TRBD1 (5 bases). CDR3 length: 13 amino acids. The V end was cut by 6 bases, the J end by 5 bases, with 13 bases between. Per germline, CDR1 MDHEN and CDR2 SYDVKM. The CDR3 spells CASRTALSYGYTF. For the CDR3, the DNA is TGTGCCAGCAGGACAGCCCTTAGTTATGGCTACACCTTC.

The chain uses TRBV7-7 and TRBJ2-2, with D perhaps TRBD1 (5 bases). There are 13 residues in the CDR3. V was pared by 5 bases and J by 4 bases, with 8 bases between. The germline CDR1 and CDR2 sequences are SSHAT and FNYEAQ (reference sequence). The CDR3 sequence is CASSTRVTGELFF. CDR3 DNA sequence: TGTGCCAGCAGCACCAGGGTCACCGGGGAGCTGTTTTTT.

The chain carries TRBV18 and TRBJ1-2, with D uncertain. The length of the CDR3 is 13 residues. Germline V gene sequence: CDR1 KGHSH, CDR2 LQKENI. Trimming left V 4 bases short and J 3 bases short, with 9 bases between. In DNA, the CDR3 is TGTGCCAGCTCACAGACTTCTGACTATGGCTACACCTTC. Protein sequence: CASSQTSDYGYTF.

The rearrangement uses TRBV4-3 and TRBJ1-1, with 8 bases matching TRBD1. The junction had 8 bases not matched to a gene; V was cut back by 4 bases and J by 4 bases. Germline V gives CDR1 LGHNA, CDR2 YSLEER. The CDR3 covers 15 residues. The CDR3 spells CASSPTPQGATEAFF. CDR3 nucleotide sequence: TGCGCCAGCAGCCCCACGCCTCAGGGGGCCACTGAAGCTTTCTTT.

J is TRBJ1-4 and V is TRBV29-1; unclear D gene. This CDR3 spans 14 amino acids. The germline V and J ends were trimmed by 6 bases and 0 bases, with 11 bases remaining between them. The germline CDR1 and CDR2 sequences are SQVTM and ANQGSEA. CDR3 sequence reads: CSVLFPSTNEKLFF. In nucleotides, the CDR3 is TGCAGCGTGTTATTCCCGTCAACTAATGAAAAACTGTTTTTT.

This rearrangement joins TRBV2 to TRBJ2-4, with D perhaps matching TRBD2 (6 bases). Germline CDR1 reads SNHLY; CDR2 reads FYNNEI. Deletions cut 3 bases from V and 0 bases from J, with 6 bases between. This CDR3 is 14 amino acids long. CDR3 sequence (DNA): TGTGCCAGCAGTGATAGCGGAGCCAAAAACATTCAGTACTTC. Its translation: CASSDSGAKNIQYF.

Worth noting for this clone: One junction end does not reproduce the germline sequence, and a read error may be involved. The rearrangement joins TRBV7-9 to TRBJ1-1, with 10 bases matching TRBD1. The V gene's germline CDR1 is SEHNR and CDR2 FQNEAQ (reference sequence). The CDR3 consists of 14 residues. In DNA form, the CDR3 reads TGTTCCAGCAGCTCCAGACAGGGGGCCACTGAAGCTTTCTTT. Its protein is CSSSSRQGATEAFF.